This TCR beta chain was documented in a study of PD-L1 blockade in urothelial cancer. At the level of the study: Researchers looked at the blood 3 weeks (second dose) and 6 weeks after treatment began. Findings of the study overall: Lower pretreatment blood TCR clonality, under the median, predicted better survival, researchers reported. Durable-benefit patients expanded tumor-associated blood clones more at 3 weeks.

Time point denoted: pretreatment peripheral blood. Synthetic analogs of TCR templates were spiked into every PCR. Produced via immunoSEQ multiplex PCR; TCRdb's table is partial and in-frame only. The sample has about 87,000 clones, 84% seen once; the top ten hold 2% to 2.5%. The CDR3 is 15 amino acids. Looked up from germline, CDR1 is SGDLS and CDR2 is YYNGEE. The V end lost 2 bases, the J end lost 2 bases, and 12 bases lay between the germline ends. In regard to this clone: Its antigen is currently unknown.

The sample was PBMCs, taken around atezolizumab (anti-PD-L1) treatment. The chain is built from TRBV9 and TRBJ2-3; no clear D. This TCR came from a man aged 55 to 70 with urothelial cancer. CDR3 loop: CASSVGSSVTDTQYF. The CDR3 bases are TGTGCCAGCAGCGTCGGTTCCAGCGTCACAGATACGCAGTATTTT.